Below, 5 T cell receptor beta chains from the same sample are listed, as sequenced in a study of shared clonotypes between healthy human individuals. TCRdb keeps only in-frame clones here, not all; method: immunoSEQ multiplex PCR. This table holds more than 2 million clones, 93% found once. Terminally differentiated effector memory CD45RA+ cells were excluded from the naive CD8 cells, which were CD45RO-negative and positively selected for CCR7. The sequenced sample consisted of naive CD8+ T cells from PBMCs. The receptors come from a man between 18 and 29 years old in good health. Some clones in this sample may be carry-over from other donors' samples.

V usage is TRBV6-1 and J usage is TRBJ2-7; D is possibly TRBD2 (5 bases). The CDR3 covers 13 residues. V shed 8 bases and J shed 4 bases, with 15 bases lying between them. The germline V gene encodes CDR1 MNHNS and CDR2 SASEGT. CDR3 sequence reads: CASDPGNRYEQYF. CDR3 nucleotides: TGTGCCAGCGATCCGGGAAATAGGTACGAGCAGTACTTC.

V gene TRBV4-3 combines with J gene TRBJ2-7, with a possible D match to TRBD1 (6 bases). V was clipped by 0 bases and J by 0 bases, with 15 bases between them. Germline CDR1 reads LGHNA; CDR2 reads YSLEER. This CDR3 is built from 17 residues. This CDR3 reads CASSQDLGQSISYEQYF. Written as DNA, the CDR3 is TGCGCCAGCAGCCAAGATCTGGGACAATCGATCTCCTACGAGCAGTACTTC.

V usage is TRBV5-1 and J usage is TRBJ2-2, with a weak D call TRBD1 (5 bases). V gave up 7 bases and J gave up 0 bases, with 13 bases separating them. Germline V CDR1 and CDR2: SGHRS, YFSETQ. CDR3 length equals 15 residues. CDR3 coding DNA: TGCGCCAGCGCAAGGGGCCGCCCGAACACCGGGGAGCTGTTTTTT. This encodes CASARGRPNTGELFF.

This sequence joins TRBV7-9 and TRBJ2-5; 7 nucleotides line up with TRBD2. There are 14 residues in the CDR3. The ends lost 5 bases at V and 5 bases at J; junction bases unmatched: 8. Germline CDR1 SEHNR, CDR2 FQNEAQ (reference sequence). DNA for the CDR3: TGTGCCAGCAGCCGGACTAGTTTCAGGGAGACCCAGTACTTC. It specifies CASSRTSFRETQYF.

The CDR3 loop reads CASSGRDGIDGELFF. The CDR3 coding sequence is TGCGCCAGCAGCGGCAGGGATGGTATTGACGGGGAGCTGTTTTTT. The rearrangement joins TRBV5-1 to TRBJ2-2; the D gene is possibly TRBD1 (5 bases). Trimming removed 4 bases at V and 7 bases at J, with 17 bases between. Germline CDR1 SGHRS, CDR2 YFSETQ. This CDR3 region has 15 residues.